A selection of T cell receptor beta chains follows, all from one sample in a study of CD8+ T cells in alopecia areata. TCRdb's table, derived via immunoSEQ multiplex PCR, lists solely in-frame clones and lacks some. Of some 190,000 clones listed, 45% to 60% are singletons. The sequences come from CD8+ T cells sorted from blood, collected at roughly week 53, from a patient treated with tofacitinib. These receptors all come from a human donor with alopecia areata. The CDR3 runs from the conserved cysteine through the conserved F or W. D genes are given only for firm matches. Size is stated for part of the rows, as once, few or many counts, or as a class when the clone is expanded.

>TRBJ1-6|-|TRBV14|-
TGTGCCAGCAGCCAAGAAACGTCACCCCTCCACTTT
CASSQETSPLHF
>TRBJ1-5|-|TRBV27|TRBD1
TGTGCCAGCAGTTTGGGGACAGGGGTTCGGAATCAGCCCCAGCATTTT
CASSLGTGVRNQPQHF
>TRBJ2-3|-|TRBV9|TRBD2
TGTGCCAGCAGCTCACAGCGGCTAGCGGGGAACACAGATACGCAGTATTTT
CASSSQRLAGNTDTQYF
>TRBJ1-1|-|TRBV7-9|-
TGTGCCAGCAGCATTAATCAGGGGTTCCCTGAAGCTTTCTTT
CASSINQGFPEAFF
>TRBJ2-2|-|TRBV5-1|-
TGCGCCAGCAGCTCCACCGGGGGAGGCGGGGAGCTGTTTTTT
CASSSTGGGGELFF
>TRBJ2-2|few|TRBV30|TRBD1
TGTGCCTGGAGTAAGGGACAGCTTAACACCGGGGAGCTGTTTTTT
CAWSKGQLNTGELFF
>TRBJ2-1|few|TRBV5-6|-
TGTGCCAGCAGCTTGGCGATGGGACGGCCGAAAACCTACAATGAGCAGTTCTTC
CASSLAMGRPKTYNEQFF
>TRBJ1-1|-|TRBV7-9|-
TGTGCCAGCAGCCCTGGGACGGACAATGAAGCTTTCTTT
CASSPGTDNEAFF
>TRBJ2-7|-|TRBV6-5|-
TGTGCCAGCAGCCCTCCTGGCAGCTCCTACGAGCAGTACTTC
CASSPPGSSYEQYF
>TRBJ1-1|-|TRBV2|-
TGTGCCAGCATAGAAGCTTTCTTT
CASIEAFF
>TRBJ1-1|-|TRBV5-6|-
TGTGCCAGCAGCTGGGGGTCGCAGAACACTGAAGCTTTCTTT
CASSWGSQNTEAFF
>TRBJ2-1|few|TRBV13|TRBD2
TGTGCCAGCAGCTTAGGGACTAGCGGGGGGGCCTCCCTTGAGCAGTTCTTC
CASSLGTSGGASLEQFF
>TRBJ2-5|few|TRBV20-1|-
TGCAGCTTCGGGGTGGAGACCCAGTACTTC
CSFGVETQYF
>TRBJ2-1|-|TRBV5-3|TRBD1
TGTGCCAGAAGCGGACAGGGGGCCGGGGATGAGCAGTTCTTC
CARSGQGAGDEQFF
>TRBJ2-1|few|TRBV6-6|TRBD2
TGTGCCAGCAGTTACTCTGGGACTAGGGGGTTCTTC
CASSYSGTRGFF
>TRBJ2-2|few|TRBV30|TRBD2
TGTGCCTGGGGGGGACTAGTGAACACCGGGGAGCTGTTTTTT
CAWGGLVNTGELFF
>TRBJ2-1|-|TRBV6-5|-
TGTGCCAGCAGTGCGGAGAACCTCAATGAGCAGTTCTTC
CASSAENLNEQFF
>TRBJ1-2|few|TRBV29-1|-
TGCAGCGTTGAAAATGCAGTCCACTATGGCTACACCTTC
CSVENAVHYGYTF
>TRBJ1-4|-|TRBV5-1|-
TGCGCCAGCAGCTTAGACGACCCGAGCAGCGAAAAACTGTTTTTT
CASSLDDPSSEKLFF
>TRBJ2-7|-|TRBV7-2|TRBD2
TGTGCCAGCAGCTTAGCGAGGACTAGCGACTCCTACGAGCAGTACTTC
CASSLARTSDSYEQYF
>TRBJ1-2|-|TRBV6-5|-
TGTGCCAGCAGTTACTCGGAGGGAGTCTCGTATGGCTACACCTTC
CASSYSEGVSYGYTF
>TRBJ2-1|-|TRBV5-1|TRBD1
TGCGCCAGCAGCCAGGGACAGGGGGCCTACAATGAGCAGTTCTTC
CASSQGQGAYNEQFF
>TRBJ1-2|few|TRBV4-1|-
TGCGCCAGCAGTCAAATGACGGACGGCTCAAACTATGGCTACACCTTC
CASSQMTDGSNYGYTF
>TRBJ1-5|-|TRBV23-1|-
TGCGCCAGCAGTCATCCTTCGCAGGGAGGCAGCAATCAGCCCCAGCATTTT
CASSHPSQGGSNQPQHF
>TRBJ2-7|-|TRBV25-1|-
TGTGCCAGCAGTGACGACAGGACGAGCTCCTACGAGCAGTACTTC
CASSDDRTSSYEQYF
>TRBJ2-2|few|TRBV7-9|TRBD2
TGTGCCAGCAGCCCGGGACTAGCGGGGTTGAACACCGGGGAGCTGTTTTTT
CASSPGLAGLNTGELFF
>TRBJ2-1|medium-sized|TRBV11-2|TRBD2
TGTGCCAGCAGACTAGCGTGGGATGAGCAGTTCTTC
CASRLAWDEQFF
>TRBJ2-2|few|TRBV7-9|-
TGTGCCAGCACTATAACCGGGGAGCTGTTTTTT
CASTITGELFF
>TRBJ1-1|-|TRBV13|-
TGTGCCAGCGAGGAGAACACTGAAGCTTTCTTT
CASEENTEAFF
>TRBJ1-1|few|TRBV29-1|-
TGCAGCATCGGGGGGTCGGTTGAAGCTTTCTTT
CSIGGSVEAFF
>TRBJ2-5|few|TRBV5-6|-
TGTGCCAGCAGCGGACTACAGGGGCAAGAGACCCAGTACTTC
CASSGLQGQETQYF
>TRBJ2-1|-|TRBV13|-
TGTGCCAGCACCCGACTGGGGGAAGCCCCGTACAATGAGCAGTTCTTC
CASTRLGEAPYNEQFF
>TRBJ2-7|-|TRBV7-9|TRBD1
TGTGCCAGCAGTTTGGGGACAGGGCGCGAGCAGTACTTC
CASSLGTGREQYF
>TRBJ2-1|-|TRBV6-1|-
TGTGCCAGCAGTGAAAAAGGGGTCTCTTACAATGAGCAGTTCTTC
CASSEKGVSYNEQFF
>TRBJ2-5|-|TRBV6-5|-
TGTGCCTCCCAAGCTTCGGGGGCGGTGGAGACCCAGTACTTC
CASQASGAVETQYF
>TRBJ1-2|-|TRBV13|-
TGTGCCAGCAGCCCTGCGGGCCAGGGCTACACCTTC
CASSPAGQGYTF
>TRBJ2-7|few|TRBV15|TRBD1
TGTGCCACCAGCAGAGTCGACCGAATAACAGGGGGCGAGCAGTACTTC
CATSRVDRITGGEQYF
>TRBJ2-7|-|TRBV5-1|TRBD1
TGCGCCAGCAGCTCAGGACAGGGCATCTCCTACGAGCAGTACTTC
CASSSGQGISYEQYF
>TRBJ2-1|-|TRBV29-1|-
TGCAGCGTTGTGCAGAGGACCTACAATGAGCAGTTCTTC
CSVVQRTYNEQFF
>TRBJ2-1|-|TRBV7-2|-
TGTGCCAGCAGCTTACGGGTATACAATGAGCAGTTCTTC
CASSLRVYNEQFF
>TRBJ2-7|-|TRBV29-1|-
TGCAGCGTTGCCGGGAAAGGGGGGGACAGCTACGAGCAGTACTTC
CSVAGKGGDSYEQYF